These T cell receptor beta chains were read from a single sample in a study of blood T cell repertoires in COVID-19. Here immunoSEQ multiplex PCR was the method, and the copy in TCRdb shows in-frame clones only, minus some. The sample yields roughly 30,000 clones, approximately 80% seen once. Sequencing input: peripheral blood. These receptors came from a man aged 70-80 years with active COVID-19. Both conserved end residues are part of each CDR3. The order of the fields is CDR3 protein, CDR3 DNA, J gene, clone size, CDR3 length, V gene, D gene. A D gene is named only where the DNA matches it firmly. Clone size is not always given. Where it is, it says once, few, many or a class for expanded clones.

CDR3: CASSPLGTDMNTEAFF; DNA: TGCGCCAGCAGCCCATTAGGGACAGATATGAACACTGAAGCTTTCTTT; J: TRBJ1-1; size: -; length: 16; V: TRBV5-1; D: TRBD1
CDR3: CASSNRQGTYEQYF; DNA: TGTGCCAGCAGTAACCGCCAGGGCACCTACGAGCAGTACTTC; J: TRBJ2-7; size: -; length: 14; V: TRBV6-5; D: -
CDR3: CASSLGASSDTQYF; DNA: TGCGCCAGCAGCTTGGGGGCTAGCTCAGATACGCAGTATTTT; J: TRBJ2-3; size: -; length: 14; V: TRBV5-1; D: -
CDR3: CASSLTGLEKLFF; DNA: TGTGCCAGCAGCTTGACAGGGTTGGAAAAACTGTTTTTT; J: TRBJ1-4; size: -; length: 13; V: TRBV5-5; D: -
CDR3: CASSQGRDRGQDNSPLHF; DNA: TGTGCCAGCAGCCAAGGCCGGGACAGGGGCCAAGATAATTCACCCCTCCACTTT; J: TRBJ1-6; size: -; length: 18; V: TRBV3-1/TRBV3-2; D: TRBD1
CDR3: CASRRDAAGEQYF; DNA: TGTGCCAGCAGACGTGACGCGGCGGGCGAGCAGTACTTC; J: TRBJ2-7; size: few; length: 13; V: TRBV6-5; D: -
CDR3: CASSSLAANTGELFF; DNA: TGTGCCAGCAGCTCGCTAGCGGCGAACACCGGGGAGCTGTTTTTT; J: TRBJ2-2; size: -; length: 15; V: TRBV9; D: TRBD2
CDR3: CASSLVGGGADTQYF; DNA: TGTGCCAGCAGCTTAGTGGGCGGGGGGGCAGATACGCAGTATTTT; J: TRBJ2-3; size: -; length: 15; V: TRBV11-2; D: TRBD2
CDR3: CASSPGIAGGPDEQYF; DNA: TGTGCCAGCAGCCCCGGGATAGCGGGGGGGCCTGACGAGCAGTACTTC; J: TRBJ2-7; size: -; length: 16; V: TRBV3-1/TRBV3-2; D: TRBD2
CDR3: CASSQQGNLETQYF; DNA: TGCGCCAGCAGCCAACAGGGGAATTTAGAGACCCAGTACTTC; J: TRBJ2-5; size: -; length: 14; V: TRBV4-1; D: -
CDR3: CASSVSPLRDEQYF; DNA: TGTGCCAGCAGCGTATCCCCCCTCCGGGACGAGCAGTACTTC; J: TRBJ2-7; size: -; length: 14; V: TRBV9; D: -
CDR3: CSVEEGSGSNQPQHF; DNA: TGCAGCGTTGAAGAGGGGAGTGGTAGCAATCAGCCCCAGCATTTT; J: TRBJ1-5; size: -; length: 15; V: TRBV29-1; D: -
CDR3: CASSQDRRGEKLFF; DNA: TGTGCCAGCAGCCAAGATCGTCGGGGAGAAAAACTGTTTTTT; J: TRBJ1-4; size: -; length: 14; V: TRBV4-2; D: -
CDR3: CASSSGTSGKQYNEQFF; DNA: TGTGCCAGCAGCTCAGGGACTAGCGGGAAACAGTACAATGAGCAGTTCTTC; J: TRBJ2-1; size: -; length: 17; V: TRBV5-4; D: TRBD2